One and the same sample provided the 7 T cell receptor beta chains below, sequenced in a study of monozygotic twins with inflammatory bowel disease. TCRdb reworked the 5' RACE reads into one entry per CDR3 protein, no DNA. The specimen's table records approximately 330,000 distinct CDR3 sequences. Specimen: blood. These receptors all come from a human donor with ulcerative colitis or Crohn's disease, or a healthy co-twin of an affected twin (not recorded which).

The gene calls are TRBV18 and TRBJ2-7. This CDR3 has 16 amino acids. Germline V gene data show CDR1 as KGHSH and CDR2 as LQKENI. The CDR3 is CASSPGEWRDSYEQYF. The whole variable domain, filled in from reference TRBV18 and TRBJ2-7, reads NAGVMQNPRHLVRRRGQEARLRCSPMKGHSHVYWYRQLPEEGLKFMVYLQKENIIDESGMPKERFSAEFPKEGPSILRIQQVVRGDSAAYFCASSPGEWRDSYEQYFGPGTRLTVT.

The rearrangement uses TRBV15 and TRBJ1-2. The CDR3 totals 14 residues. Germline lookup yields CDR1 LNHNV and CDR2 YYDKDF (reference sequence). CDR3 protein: CATSRGRSSFGYTF. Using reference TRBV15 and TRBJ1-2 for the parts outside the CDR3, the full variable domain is DAMVIQNPRYQVTQFGKPVTLSCSQTLNHNVMYWYQQKSSQAPKLLFHYYDKDFNNEADTPDNFQSRRPNTSFCFLDIRSPGLGDTAMYLCATSRGRSSFGYTFGSGTRLTVV.

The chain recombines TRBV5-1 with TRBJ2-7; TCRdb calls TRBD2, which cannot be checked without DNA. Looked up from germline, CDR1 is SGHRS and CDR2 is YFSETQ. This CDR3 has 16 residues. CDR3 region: CASSPGLAGVVDEQYF.

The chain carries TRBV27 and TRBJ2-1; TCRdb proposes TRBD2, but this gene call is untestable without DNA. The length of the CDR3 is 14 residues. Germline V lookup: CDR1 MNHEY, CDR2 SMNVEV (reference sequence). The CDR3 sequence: CASTRAGEYNEQFF.

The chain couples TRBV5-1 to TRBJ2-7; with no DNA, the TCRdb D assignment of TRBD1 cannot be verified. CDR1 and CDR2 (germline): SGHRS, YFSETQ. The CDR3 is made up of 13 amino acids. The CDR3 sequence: CASSFPGDYEQYF.

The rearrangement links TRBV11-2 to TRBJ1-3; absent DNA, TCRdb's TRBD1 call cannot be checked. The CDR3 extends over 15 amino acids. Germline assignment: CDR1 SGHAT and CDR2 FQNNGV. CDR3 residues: CASSDLGDRGNTIYF.

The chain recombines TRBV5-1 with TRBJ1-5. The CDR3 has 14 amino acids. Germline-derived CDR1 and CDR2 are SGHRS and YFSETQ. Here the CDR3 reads CASSLGTADQPQHF.